What follows describes a single T cell receptor beta chain. The antigen is unknown. The data were taken from a study of cytomegalovirus exposure and HLA in healthy donors. Broader study findings: Among TCR beta chains, those listed as cytomegalovirus-associated numbered some 170. Rare TCR sequences predominated, though certain public TCRs were found in many donors. Subsequent analysis revealed that first-cohort TCR clusters tended to co-occur in the 120 or so validation repertoires.

Sequencing used immunoSEQ multiplex PCR; TCRdb keeps in-frame clones, though not all of them. The data contain 300,000 to 400,000 clones, roughly 86% of them singletons. The CDR3 is 14 residues long. Germline-derived CDR1 and CDR2 are SGHNT and YYREEE (reference sequence). V was clipped by 4 bases and J by 1 base, with 12 bases between them. The origin of this receptor is a man aged 25-45 years in good health and CMV-seronegative. The V and J genes are TRBV5-4 and TRBJ2-7, with a tentative D call TRBD1 (7 bases). Sequencing was done on a sample of PBMCs. The DNA of the CDR3 is TGTGCCAGCAGCGGAGGGGGCGCTTCCTACGAGCAGTACTTC. Translation gives CASSGGGASYEQYF.